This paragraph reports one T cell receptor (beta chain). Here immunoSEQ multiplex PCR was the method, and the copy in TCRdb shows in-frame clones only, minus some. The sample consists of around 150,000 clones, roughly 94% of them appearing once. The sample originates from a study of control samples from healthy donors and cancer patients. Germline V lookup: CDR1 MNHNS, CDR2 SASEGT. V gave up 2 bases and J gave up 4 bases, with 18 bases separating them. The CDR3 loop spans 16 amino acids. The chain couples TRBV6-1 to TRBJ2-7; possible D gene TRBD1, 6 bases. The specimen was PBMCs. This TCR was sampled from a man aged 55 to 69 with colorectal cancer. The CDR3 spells CASSELPRGDRYEQYF. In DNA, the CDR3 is TGTGCCAGCAGTGAATTGCCCAGGGGCGATAGGTACGAGCAGTACTTC.